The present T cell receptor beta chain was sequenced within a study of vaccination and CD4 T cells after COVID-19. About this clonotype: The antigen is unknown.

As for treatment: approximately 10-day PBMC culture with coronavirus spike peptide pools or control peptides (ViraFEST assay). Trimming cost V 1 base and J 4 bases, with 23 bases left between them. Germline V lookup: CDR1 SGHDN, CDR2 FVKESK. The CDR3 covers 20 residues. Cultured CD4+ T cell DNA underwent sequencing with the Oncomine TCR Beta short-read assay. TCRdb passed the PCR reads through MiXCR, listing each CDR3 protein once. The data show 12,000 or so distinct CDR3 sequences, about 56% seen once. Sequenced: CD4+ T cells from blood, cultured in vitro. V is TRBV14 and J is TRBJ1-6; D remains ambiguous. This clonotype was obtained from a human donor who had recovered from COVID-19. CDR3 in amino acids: CASSQVRGVGRFRYNSPLHF. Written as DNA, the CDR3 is TGTGCCAGCAGCCAAGTGCGCGGTGTTGGGAGATTCCGATATAATTCACCCCTCCACTTT.